This entry lists 32 T cell receptor beta chains sequenced from one sample in a study of blood T cell repertoires in COVID-19. Method: immunoSEQ multiplex PCR; TCRdb's copy keeps in-frame clones and lacks some. Among approximately 250,000 clones listed, 85% to 90% were seen once. Sequences were obtained from PBMCs or T cells enriched from blood (not recorded which). Receptors were obtained from a woman aged 60-70 years in a cohort exposed to, infected with or recovered from COVID-19 (not recorded which).

The chain carries TRBV5-6 and TRBJ2-7; 9 bases align to TRBD1. Trimming at V came to 4 bases and at J to 5 bases, leaving 7 bases not matched to a gene. The CDR3 totals 14 residues. Germline V gene data show CDR1 as SGHDT and CDR2 as YYEEEE. The CDR3 reads CASSGGTGRDEQYF. DNA of the CDR3: TGTGCCAGCAGCGGAGGGACAGGGAGGGACGAGCAGTACTTC. Using reference TRBV5-6 and TRBJ2-7 for the parts outside the CDR3, the full variable domain is DAGVTQSPTHLIKTRGQQVTLRCSPKSGHDTVSWYQQALGQGPQFIFQYYEEEERQRGNFPDRFSGHQFPNYSSELNVNALLLGDSALYLCASSGGTGRDEQYFGPGTRLTVT.

V and J are TRBV11-2 and TRBJ1-1; the match to TRBD1 covers 8 bases. This CDR3 is 14 amino acids long. The germline CDR1 and CDR2 sequences are SGHAT and FQNNGV. V was clipped by 1 base and J by 11 bases; unmatched bases: 9. The CDR3: CASSLGQGPPRAFF. CDR3 bases: TGTGCCAGCAGCTTAGGACAGGGGCCGCCGAGGGCTTTCTTT.

V usage is TRBV7-9 and J usage is TRBJ2-5; perhaps TRBD2 as D (5 bases). Germline values: CDR1 SEHNR, CDR2 FQNEAQ (reference sequence). V dropped 3 bases and J dropped 2 bases, with 13 bases sitting between them. CDR3 length: 15 amino acids. The CDR3 loop reads CASSFSGPGQETQYF. The CDR3 bases are TGTGCCAGCAGCTTTTCAGGTCCGGGACAAGAGACCCAGTACTTC.

The chain recombines TRBV11-2 with TRBJ2-3; 10 bases are a match to TRBD2. Germline lookup yields CDR1 SGHAT and CDR2 FQNNGV. The junction had 7 bases not matched to a gene; V was cut back by 0 bases and J by 4 bases. The CDR3 has 17 amino acids. CDR3 DNA: TGTGCCAGCAGCTTAGAAAGGCTAGCGGGAGTTGCAGATACGCAGTATTTT. Translated: CASSLERLAGVADTQYF.

The V call is TRBV6-5, the J call TRBJ1-6; tentatively, D is TRBD1 (6 bases). In germline, CDR1 is MNHEY, CDR2 SVGAGI. Trimming cost V 4 bases and J 17 bases, with 15 bases left between them. The CDR3 has 12 residues. The DNA for the CDR3 is TGTGCCAGCAGTTCTCTCGGACAGTATATCCACTTT. It codes for CASSSLGQYIHF.

On this clone itself: The identical CDR3 is also encoded by other nucleotide sequences in the sample. The chain couples TRBV30 to TRBJ2-5, with D possibly being TRBD1 (5 bases). Germline lookup yields CDR1 GTSNPN and CDR2 SVGIG (reference sequence). The germline V and J ends were trimmed by 2 bases and 2 bases, with 9 bases remaining between them. This CDR3 is built from 13 residues. CDR3 nucleotides: TGTGCCTGGAGTAAGGGGTTTCAAGAGACCCAGTACTTC. As protein: CAWSKGFQETQYF.

The V call is TRBV19, the J call TRBJ1-1, with 9 nucleotides matching TRBD1. The CDR3 is 19 amino acids. Germline V gene data show CDR1 as LNHDA and CDR2 as SQIVND (reference sequence). J was trimmed by 0 bases and V by 1 base; bases with no gene match: 12. This chain's CDR3 is CASSIVRLDRGGMNTEAFF. CDR3 nucleotide sequence: TGTGCCAGTAGTATAGTCCGCCTCGACAGGGGGGGTATGAACACTGAAGCTTTCTTT.

The V call is TRBV9, the J call TRBJ2-7; 9 bases match TRBD1. J gave up 4 bases and V 5 bases, and 13 bases lay outside the gene matches. Germline CDR1 SGDLS, CDR2 YYNGEE. This CDR3 has 16 residues. Here the CDR3 reads CASSPHPGQGGYEQYF. In nucleotides, the CDR3 is TGTGCCAGCAGTCCTCACCCGGGACAGGGTGGTTACGAGCAGTACTTC. Full variable domain (outside the CDR3, taken from reference TRBV9 and TRBJ2-7): DSGVTQTPKHLITATGQRVTLRCSPRSGDLSVYWYQQSLDQGLQFLIQYYNGEERAKGNILERFSAQQFPDLHSELNLSSLELGDSALYFCASSPHPGQGGYEQYFGPGTRLTVT.

The chain employs TRBV3-1 (or the pseudogene TRBV3-2) and TRBJ2-7, with TRBD2 identical over 8 bases. Unmatched junction bases numbered 7, after V lost 0 bases and J lost 3 bases. The CDR3 covers 16 residues. Germline V lookup: CDR1 LGHDT, CDR2 YNNKEL (reference sequence). CDR3 coding DNA: TGTGCCAGCAGCCAAGAGAGAGAGACTAGCGACTACGAGCAGTACTTC. It translates to CASSQERETSDYEQYF.

The chain uses TRBV28 and TRBJ2-1; 11 nucleotides agree with TRBD2. The CDR3 length is 18 residues. Germline trimming cut 2 bases from V and 7 bases from J; bases unmatched to any gene: 13. The germline gives CDR1 MDHEN, CDR2 SYDVKM. The CDR3 DNA reads as TGTGCCAGCAGTTTAGTAGCGGGAGGGCCCTCTTTTCGGAATGAGCAGTTCTTC. Amino acids: CASSLVAGGPSFRNEQFF. The whole variable domain, remainder taken from reference TRBV28 and TRBJ2-1, is DVKVTQSSRYLVKRTGEKVFLECVQDMDHENMFWYRQDPGLGLRLIYFSYDVKMKEKGDIPEGYSVSREKKERFSLILESASTNQTSMYLCASSLVAGGPSFRNEQFFGPGTRLTVL.

The genes are TRBV15 and TRBJ1-2, with 12 nucleotides matching TRBD1. Germline CDR1 and CDR2: LNHNV and YYDKDF (reference sequence). This CDR3 spans 15 amino acids. After removal of 3 bases from V and 4 bases from J, the junction contained 3 bases not matched to a gene. The CDR3 DNA is TGTGCCACCAGCAGCGGGACAGGGGGCGTCTATGGCTACACCTTC. Amino acids: CATSSGTGGVYGYTF.

This chain links TRBV5-4 with TRBJ2-1, with D possibly matching TRBD2 (5 bases). V lost 0 bases and J lost 7, with 11 bases in between. The CDR3 is 14 residues long. Germline assignment: CDR1 SGHNT and CDR2 YYREEE (reference sequence). CDR3 loop: CASSLGGFANEQFF. As DNA, the CDR3 is TGTGCCAGCAGCTTGGGCGGGTTCGCGAATGAGCAGTTCTTC.

The chain couples TRBV24-1 to TRBJ2-3, with TRBD2 matching over 9 bases. After removal of 3 bases from V and 4 bases from J, the junction contained 4 bases not matched to a gene. The CDR3 spans 15 residues. Germline lookup yields CDR1 KGHDR and CDR2 SFDVKD. The CDR3 sequence: CATSDRLAESDTQYF. For the CDR3, the DNA is TGTGCCACCAGTGATCGACTAGCGGAGTCAGATACGCAGTATTTT.

Here the CDR3 reads CASSSRHHLTDTQYF. The CDR3 DNA follows: TGTGCCAGCAGCTCTCGACATCATCTCACAGATACGCAGTATTTT. This chain connects TRBV9 to TRBJ2-3; D is ambiguous. The CDR3 is 15 amino acids. V lost 4 bases and J 2 bases, leaving 14 bases between the germline ends. Per the germline V gene, CDR1 is SGDLS and CDR2 is YYNGEE.

CDR3 bases: TGTGCCTGGAGTGTGATGGGGGCGAACACTGAAGCTTTCTTT. It translates to CAWSVMGANTEAFF. The V and J genes are TRBV30 and TRBJ1-1, with D perhaps TRBD1 (6 bases). Deletions cut 0 bases from V and 1 base from J, with 9 bases between. Germline V CDR1 and CDR2: GTSNPN, SVGIG (reference sequence). The CDR3 covers 14 residues.

This chain connects TRBV30 to TRBJ1-5; no definite D call. V was pared by 1 base and J by 4 bases, with 8 bases between. The germline V gene encodes CDR1 GTSNPN and CDR2 SVGIG (reference sequence). This CDR3 contains 13 residues. CDR3 DNA: TGTGCCTGGAGTGGAGGGCTGAATCAGCCCCAGCATTTT. It codes for CAWSGGLNQPQHF. The whole variable domain, filled in from reference TRBV30 and TRBJ1-5, reads SQTIHQWPATLVQPVGSPLSLECTVEGTSNPNLYWYRQAAGRGLQLLFYSVGIGQISSEVPQNLSASRPQDRQFILSSKKLLLSDSGFYLCAWSGGLNQPQHFGDGTRLSIL.

This clone was seen only once. This rearrangement joins TRBV5-1 to TRBJ2-3; the match to TRBD2 covers 7 bases. V gave up 7 bases and J gave up 2 bases; unmatched junction bases: 10. Per the germline V gene, CDR1 is SGHRS and CDR2 is YFSETQ. CDR3 length: 15 amino acids. For the CDR3, the DNA is TGCGCCAGCTGCCCCTATAGCGGGCACACAGATACGCAGTATTTT. Translation gives CASCPYSGHTDTQYF.

The chain is built from TRBV7-9 and TRBJ2-1, with 7 bases aligning to TRBD2. The CDR3 contains 14 residues. CDR1 SEHNR and CDR2 FQNEAQ come from the germline V gene (reference sequence). V dropped 5 bases and J dropped 10; count of bases not matched to a gene: 11. DNA for the CDR3: TGTGCCAGCAGCCCCCGGCTGGGGGGACTAGAGCAGTTCTTC. This codes for CASSPRLGGLEQFF.

The J gene is TRBJ2-1, the V gene TRBV9; D is unclear. Germline V gene lookup returns CDR1 SGDLS and CDR2 YYNGEE. The V end lost 0 bases, the J end lost 5 bases, and 15 bases lay between the germline ends. The CDR3 length is 16 residues. The DNA for the CDR3 is TGTGCCAGCAGCGTAGAAGGCGGCCTGACCGACAATGAGCAGTTCTTC. Encoded protein: CASSVEGGLTDNEQFF.

With regard to this clone: Germline is not matched at one junction end, which may reflect a read error. The rearrangement joins TRBV28 to TRBJ1-1; D is possibly TRBD1 (6 bases). The germline CDR1 and CDR2 sequences are MDHEN and SYDVKM. This CDR3 is 15 amino acids long. The chain's CDR3 is CANSRGGEGNTEAFF. CDR3 bases: TGTGCCAACAGTAGGGGGGGAGAGGGGAACACTGAAGCTTTCTTT.

The chain has TRBV11-3 and TRBJ1-4; D is unclear. This CDR3 has 15 residues. Trimming cost V 3 bases and J 8 bases, with 16 bases left between them. Germline CDR1 SGHNT, CDR2 YENEEA. CDR3 sequence reads: CASSLGQGGGEKLFF. CDR3 DNA: TGTGCCAGCAGCTTGGGTCAAGGAGGCGGAGAAAAACTGTTTTTT.

V usage is TRBV18 and J usage is TRBJ1-1, with D possibly TRBD1 on 6 matching bases. CDR1 is KGHSH, CDR2 LQKENI, per germline. With 3 bases removed from V and 5 bases from J, the gap between germline ends came to 16 bases. The CDR3 runs 15 residues. CDR3 residues: CASSPNRDTGTEAFF. DNA of the CDR3: TGTGCCAGCTCACCTAACCGGGACACGGGAACTGAAGCTTTCTTT.

The chain couples TRBV7-6 to TRBJ2-2; D perhaps matches TRBD2 (5 bases). CDR3 size: 15 residues. Trimming shortened V by 5 bases and J by 5 bases, and 15 bases separated the two germline ends. Germline loops: CDR1 SGHVS, CDR2 FNYEAQ. CDR3 residues: CASSLTRAQTGELFF. The CDR3 DNA is TGTGCCAGCAGCCTTACGAGGGCGCAGACCGGGGAGCTGTTTTTT.

J is TRBJ2-5 and V is TRBV23-1; 8 nucleotides agree with TRBD1. TRBV23-1 is an ORF, with its function uncertain. The CDR3 totals 15 residues. Trimming removed 7 bases from V and 5 bases from J; junction bases left unmatched: 12. The chain's CDR3 is CASKHGQGLGETQYF. The DNA for the CDR3 is TGCGCCAGCAAACACGGACAGGGCCTCGGGGAGACCCAGTACTTC.

This chain connects TRBV2 to TRBJ1-2, with D unclear. The CDR3 contains 14 residues. With 6 bases removed from V and 4 bases from J, the gap between germline ends came to 15 bases. CDR1 SNHLY and CDR2 FYNNEI come from the germline V gene. DNA of the CDR3: TGTGCCAGCAGGAGTGGTTCGCCTTCCTATGGCTACACCTTC. Amino acids: CASRSGSPSYGYTF.

This rearrangement joins TRBV18 to TRBJ2-7; the match to TRBD1 covers 9 bases. CDR1 and CDR2 from the germline V gene are KGHSH and LQKENI. With 1 base clipped from V and 4 bases from J, the junction kept 5 bases outside the gene matches. CDR3 length: 15 amino acids. The CDR3 DNA reads as TGTGCCAGCTCACCACAGGGGACAGGGATTTACGAGCAGTACTTC. Amino acid sequence: CASSPQGTGIYEQYF.

The rearrangement links TRBV6-5 to TRBJ2-7, with TRBD2 matching 9 bases. The V gene's germline CDR1 is MNHEY and CDR2 SVGAGI. V lost 4 bases, J lost 2 bases, and 6 bases stayed unmatched. The CDR3 spans 15 residues. The CDR3 loop reads CASSFFSGSAYEQYF. DNA of the CDR3: TGTGCCAGCAGTTTCTTTAGCGGGAGTGCCTACGAGCAGTACTTC.

Worth noting for this clone: The junction and the germline gene differ at one end; a read error may be behind it. The chain recombines TRBV3-1 (or the pseudogene TRBV3-2) with TRBJ2-4; 14 nucleotides match TRBD2. Germline values: CDR1 LGHDT, CDR2 YNNKEL (reference sequence). This CDR3 spans 14 amino acids. In DNA, the CDR3 is TGTGCCAGCAGCCAGGGACTAGCGGGAGTTAGGGCGAACTTC. It encodes CASSQGLAGVRANF.

The chain couples TRBV27 to TRBJ1-4, with D perhaps matching TRBD1 (5 bases). This CDR3 is built from 16 residues. V was trimmed by 0 bases and J by 8 bases, leaving 16 bases between them. The germline V gene encodes CDR1 MNHEY and CDR2 SMNVEV (reference sequence). CDR3 in DNA: TGTGCCAGCAGTTTATCGGTTCCCGGGGCGGGAGAAAAACTGTTTTTT. Its protein product is CASSLSVPGAGEKLFF. Looking up the rest from reference TRBV27 and TRBJ1-4 gives the full variable domain: EAQVTQNPRYLITVTGKKLTVTCSQNMNHEYMSWYRQDPGLGLRQIYYSMNVEVTDKGDVPEGYKVSRKEKRNFPLILESPSPNQTSLYFCASSLSVPGAGEKLFFGSGTQLSVL.

The CDR3 coding sequence is TGTGCCAGCAGCCCGGCAGTCCCAGGTGGCGAGACCCAGTACTTC. This gives the protein CASSPAVPGGETQYF. The chain links TRBV28 to TRBJ2-5, with D uncertain. Looked up from germline, CDR1 is MDHEN and CDR2 is SYDVKM. The CDR3 runs 15 residues. V lost 6 bases and J lost 5, with 19 bases in between.

This chain connects TRBV18 to TRBJ2-7; D is unclear. The CDR3 runs 12 residues. CDR1 KGHSH and CDR2 LQKENI come from the germline V gene. Trimming took off 6 bases at V and 7 bases at J, with 13 bases between the two ends. This CDR3 is CASSPALREQYF. The DNA for the CDR3 is TGTGCCAGCTCCCCCGCTTTGCGGGAGCAGTACTTC.

The chain joins TRBV2 to TRBJ2-7; a weak D match, TRBD2 (6 bases). CDR1 SNHLY and CDR2 FYNNEI come from the germline V gene. V lost 7 bases to trimming and J lost 4 bases, with 14 bases between them. The CDR3 loop spans 13 amino acids. The DNA for the CDR3 is TGTGCCAGCACCGGACTAACCATATACGAGCAGTACTTC. As protein: CASTGLTIYEQYF.